One and the same sample provided the 7 T cell receptor beta chains below, sequenced in a study of blood T cell repertoires in COVID-19. Generated by immunoSEQ multiplex PCR, the TCRdb table keeps only in-frame clones and is missing some. The sample has fewer than 250,000 clones; approximately 86% are singletons. Sequences were obtained from peripheral blood. The receptors were sampled from a man between 25 and 39 years old with acute or convalescent COVID-19.

This clone was observed a handful of times. V and J are TRBV2 and TRBJ2-3; D is undetermined. V was clipped by 2 bases and J by 0 bases, with 9 bases between them. This CDR3 is built from 15 residues. Germline V CDR1 and CDR2: SNHLY, FYNNEI. Written as DNA, the CDR3 is TGTGCCAGCAGTGAATACGCTACTAGCACAGATACGCAGTATTTT. Residues: CASSEYATSTDTQYF.

This chain joins TRBV6-4 and TRBJ2-3; the match to TRBD2 covers 10 bases. CDR1 is MRHNA and CDR2 is SNTAGT in the germline V gene. Trimming at V came to 5 bases and at J to 4 bases, leaving 6 bases not matched to a gene. The CDR3 loop spans 15 amino acids. The chain's CDR3 is CASSKTSGEADTQYF. The CDR3 DNA reads as TGTGCCAGCAGTAAAACTAGCGGGGAAGCAGATACGCAGTATTTT.

The chain links TRBV9 to TRBJ2-5; D possibly corresponds to TRBD2 (6 bases). Germline V gene sequence: CDR1 SGDLS, CDR2 YYNGEE. V was shortened by 0 bases and J by 5 bases, with 8 bases between the two germline ends. The CDR3 length is 13 residues. Here the CDR3 DNA reads TGTGCCAGCAGCGTAGAGGGGAGGGAGACCCAGTACTTC. Its translation is CASSVEGRETQYF.

This rearrangement joins TRBV6-4 to TRBJ1-2; TRBD1 matches at 7 bases. V lost 4 bases, J lost 2 bases, and 4 bases stayed unmatched. This CDR3 region has 14 residues. CDR1 is MRHNA and CDR2 is SNTAGT in the germline V gene. The CDR3 reads CASSAAQGNYGYTF. The CDR3 nucleotides read TGTGCCAGCAGTGCCGCACAGGGGAACTATGGCTACACCTTC.

The chain recombines TRBV19 with TRBJ2-4, with 9 bases that match TRBD1. The CDR3 length is 18 residues. V shed 7 bases and J 0 bases; nucleotides not matched to a gene: 13. From germline, CDR1 is LNHDA and CDR2 SQIVND (reference sequence). CDR3 loop: CASKDRGFGTQAKNIQYF. The DNA for the CDR3 is TGTGCCAGTAAGGACAGGGGATTTGGCACTCAAGCCAAAAACATTCAGTACTTC.

This chain links TRBV5-1 with TRBJ2-3, with D possibly being TRBD2 (6 bases). The germline V and J ends were trimmed by 3 bases and 5 bases, with 7 bases remaining between them. The CDR3 contains 12 residues. CDR1 and CDR2 (germline): SGHRS, YFSETQ. The CDR3 nucleotides are TGCGCCAGCAGCTCCGGGGGAGATACGCAGTATTTT. Its protein is CASSSGGDTQYF.

V usage is TRBV28 and J usage is TRBJ1-3; D may be TRBD1 (5 bases). V was trimmed by 6 bases and J by 1 base, leaving 10 bases between them. Germline V CDR1 and CDR2: MDHEN, SYDVKM. This CDR3 has 14 amino acids. CDR3 sequence: CASRGRASGNTIYF. CDR3 in DNA: TGTGCCAGCAGGGGCAGGGCATCTGGAAACACCATATATTTT.